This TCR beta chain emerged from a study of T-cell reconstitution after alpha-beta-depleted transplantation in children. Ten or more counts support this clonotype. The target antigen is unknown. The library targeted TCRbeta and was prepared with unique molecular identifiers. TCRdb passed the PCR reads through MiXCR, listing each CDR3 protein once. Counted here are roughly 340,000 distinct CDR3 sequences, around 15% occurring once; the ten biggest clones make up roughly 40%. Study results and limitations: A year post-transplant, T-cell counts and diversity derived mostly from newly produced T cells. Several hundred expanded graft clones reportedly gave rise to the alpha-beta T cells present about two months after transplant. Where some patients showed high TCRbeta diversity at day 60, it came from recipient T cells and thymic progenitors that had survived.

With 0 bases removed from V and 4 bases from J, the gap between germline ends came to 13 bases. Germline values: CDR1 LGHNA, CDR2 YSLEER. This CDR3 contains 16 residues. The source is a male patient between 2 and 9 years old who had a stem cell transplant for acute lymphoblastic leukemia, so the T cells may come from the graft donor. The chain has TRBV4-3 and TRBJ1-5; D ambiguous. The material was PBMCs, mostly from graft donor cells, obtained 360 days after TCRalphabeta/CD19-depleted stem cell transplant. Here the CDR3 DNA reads TGCGCCAGCAGCCAAGATCGATACGGGGAAAATCAGCCCCAGCATTTT. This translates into CASSQDRYGENQPQHF.